Below, 23 T cell receptor beta chains from the same sample are listed, as sequenced in a study of T-cell reconstitution after alpha-beta-depleted transplantation in children (TCRdb year 2016). These receptors have no known antigen. Study-level results and caveats: Hyperexpanded clone frequencies declined over subsequent months; after one year, T-cell counts and TCRbeta diversity were mostly attributed to newly produced T cells.

The library was built by means of PCR. Reads for this sample came from an Illumina HiSeq 2500. TCR library preparation used molecular barcoding, with unique molecular identifiers applied to normalize quantification of the TCRbeta repertoire. Using fastp trimming at Q25 and MiXCR clonotype assembly, TCRdb reanalyzed the public sequencing data and kept in-frame beta chains. Merged by CDR3 protein, the rows form single entries marked with the most common genes and DNA. The sample table contains around 300,000 distinct CDR3 sequences; only one count was recorded for around 7.3% of them. The ten biggest clones cover approximately 9.6% of the sample. What this sample's treatment or condition label stands for: allogeneic hematopoietic cell transplantation with graft depleted of TCRalphabeta T cells and CD19 B cells. Material: peripheral blood, obtained 360 days after TCRalphabeta/CD19-depleted stem cell transplant. The receptors derive from a female patient aged 2 to 10 who had a stem cell transplant for Fanconi anemia, so the T cells may come from the graft donor.

This clonotype appeared many times. This rearrangement joins TRBV12-3 or TRBV12-4 to TRBJ2-1, with a tentative D call TRBD2 (5 bases). With 4 bases removed from V and 8 bases from J, the gap between germline ends came to 9 bases. The CDR3 has 12 residues. The DNA of the CDR3 is TGTGCCAGCAGTTCCACTAGAGATGAGCAGTTCTTC. Encoded protein: CASSSTRDEQFF.

There are many counts of this clonotype. The chain couples TRBV28 to TRBJ1-2; 8 bases fit TRBD1. There are 12 residues in the CDR3. CDR1 and CDR2 from the germline V gene are MDHEN and SYDVKM. Losses at the gene ends were 7 bases for V and 10 bases for J; bases not matched to a gene: 8. CDR3 loop: CASTPGQGIYTF. The CDR3, as DNA: TGTGCCAGCACCCCTGGACAGGGAATCTACACCTTC.

The V gene is TRBV5-6, the J gene TRBJ1-5, with D unresolved. This CDR3 is built from 13 residues. V gave up 0 bases and J gave up 3 bases, with 4 bases separating them. CDR1 and CDR2 from the germline V gene are SGHDT and YYEEEE. For the CDR3, the DNA is TGTGCCAGCAGCTTGGGGAACAATCAGCCCCAGCATTTT. Its translation is CASSLGNNQPQHF.

The rearrangement links TRBV11-2 to TRBJ1-5; a weak D match, TRBD1 (5 bases). The CDR3 runs 17 residues. From germline, CDR1 is SGHAT and CDR2 FQNNGV. V was clipped by 0 bases and J by 1 base, with 13 bases between them. The CDR3 loop reads CASSLEAGLLSNQPQHF. The DNA of the CDR3 is TGTGCCAGCAGCTTAGAGGCAGGGTTGTTGAGCAATCAGCCCCAGCATTTT.

This clonotype showed up just a few times. The V gene is TRBV19, the J gene TRBJ2-1; D tentatively fits TRBD1 or TRBD2 (5 bases each). Germline CDR1 LNHDA, CDR2 SQIVND (reference sequence). The V gene lost 4 bases and the J gene lost 3 bases, with 10 bases spanning the gap. The length of the CDR3 is 14 residues. The DNA of the CDR3 is TGTGCCAGTAGTACCCGGGGACGCTACAATGAGCAGTTCTTC. As protein: CASSTRGRYNEQFF. The full variable domain, with the rest looked up from reference TRBV19 and TRBJ2-1, is DGGITQSPKYLFRKEGQNVTLSCEQNLNHDAMYWYRQDPGQGLRLIYYSQIVNDFQKGDIAEGYSVSREKKESFPLTVTSAQKNPTAFYLCASSTRGRYNEQFFGPGTRLTVL.

In this sample, this clonotype turned up many times. The chain joins TRBV7-9 to TRBJ1-4; D not certain. The CDR3 spans 15 residues. V shed 2 bases and J shed 4 bases, with 11 bases lying between them. Germline V lookup: CDR1 SEHNR, CDR2 FQNEAQ (reference sequence). CDR3 coding DNA: TGTGCCAGCAGCTTACAAGGACGGATTAATGAAAAACTGTTTTTT. As protein: CASSLQGRINEKLFF.

This clonotype has at least ten counts. Written as DNA, the CDR3 is TGTGCCAGCACCCCGCCCAGGGCAACATCATCACCCCTCCACTTT. It encodes CASTPPRATSSPLHF. The V gene is TRBV28, the J gene TRBJ1-6; TRBD1 is a possible D gene (5 bases). The CDR3 spans 15 residues. V was clipped by 7 bases and J by 10 bases, with 20 bases between them. CDR1 is MDHEN, CDR2 SYDVKM, per germline.

This clonotype has a count of ten or more. V usage is TRBV10-3 and J usage is TRBJ2-2; 8 nucleotides line up with TRBD2. With V trimmed by 8 bases and J by 2 bases, 1 base remained unmatched. Germline V gives CDR1 ENHRY, CDR2 SYGVKD. The CDR3 has 13 residues. The CDR3 DNA reads as TGTGCCATCGCGGGAGGTAACACCGGGGAGCTGTTTTTT. It translates to CAIAGGNTGELFF.

This chain links TRBV18 with TRBJ1-1; D is ambiguous. Germline assignment: CDR1 KGHSH and CDR2 LQKENI. The CDR3 contains 13 residues. V lost 5 bases and J 3 bases, leaving 10 bases between the germline ends. The CDR3 loop reads CASSTERDTEAFF. In DNA form, the CDR3 reads TGTGCCAGCTCAACAGAGAGGGACACTGAAGCTTTCTTT.

This clonotype was found many times. The chain employs TRBV5-1 and TRBJ1-2; the match to TRBD1 covers 9 bases. V shed 6 bases, J shed 8 bases, and the junction held 5 bases outside the gene matches. The CDR3 loop spans 12 amino acids. Germline V gives CDR1 SGHRS, CDR2 YFSETQ. The CDR3 is CASTGTGLGYTF. As DNA, the CDR3 is TGCGCCAGCACCGGGACAGGGCTCGGCTACACCTTC.

This clonotype was seen a few times. The chain recombines TRBV10-2 with TRBJ1-2; perhaps TRBD1 as D (5 bases). V was pared by 2 bases and J by 5 bases, with 9 bases between. The CDR3 length is 13 residues. CDR1 is WSHSY, CDR2 SAAADI, per germline. The CDR3 sequence: CASSEAGRYGYTF. The CDR3 DNA sequence: TGCGCCAGCAGTGAGGCAGGGCGGTATGGCTACACCTTC.

This clonotype was observed a handful of times. This sequence joins TRBV7-9 and TRBJ1-2; D is unclear. V was shortened by 8 bases and J by 1 base, with 8 bases between the two germline ends. The CDR3 covers 12 residues. Per the germline V gene, CDR1 is SEHNR and CDR2 is FQNEAQ (reference sequence). In DNA, the CDR3 is TGTGCCAGCGGAACGGTTAACTATGGCTACACCTTC. It encodes CASGTVNYGYTF. Combining the CDR3 with reference TRBV7-9 and TRBJ1-2 gives the whole variable domain DTGVSQNPRHKITKRGQNVTFRCDPISEHNRLYWYRQTLGQGPEFLTYFQNEAQLEKSRLLSDRFSAERPKGSFSTLEIQRTEQGDSAMYLCASGTVNYGYTFGSGTRLTVV.

This clonotype was recorded many times. The chain carries TRBV5-1 and TRBJ2-1, with 7 bases aligning to TRBD2. The germline V gene encodes CDR1 SGHRS and CDR2 YFSETQ. Germline trimming cut 3 bases from V and 9 bases from J; bases unmatched to any gene: 9. This CDR3 has 14 amino acids. The CDR3, as DNA: TGCGCCAGCAGCTCTGAGGGAGGGCCCGTTGAGCAGTTCTTC. Amino acids: CASSSEGGPVEQFF.

The table lists this clonotype with many counts. This chain uses TRBV12-3 or TRBV12-4 with TRBJ2-1; TRBD1 matches at 8 bases. The trim removed 2 bases at V and 3 bases at J, leaving 6 bases unmatched. This CDR3 spans 16 amino acids. The CDR3 coding sequence is TGTGCCAGCAGTTTAACCGTCGGACAGGGCTACAATGAGCAGTTCTTC. Translation gives CASSLTVGQGYNEQFF.

Ten or more counts support this clonotype. The chain recombines TRBV2 with TRBJ1-3; D gene unclear. This CDR3 comprises 15 residues. CDR1 SNHLY and CDR2 FYNNEI come from the germline V gene. V was cut by 2 bases and J by 0 bases, with 8 bases left in between. CDR3 protein: CASSEYGTSGNTIYF. The CDR3 nucleotides are TGTGCCAGCAGTGAATATGGCACCTCTGGAAACACCATATATTTT.

The chain combines TRBV7-6 with TRBJ2-2; perhaps TRBD1 as D (5 bases). Germline V gene lookup returns CDR1 SGHVS and CDR2 FNYEAQ. The CDR3 totals 18 residues. The germline V and J ends were trimmed by 4 bases and 7 bases, with 25 bases remaining between them. The CDR3, as DNA: TGTGCCAGCAGCTCCCACATGGGCCAGGGCCAAAGAATCGGGGAGCTGTTTTTT. Protein sequence: CASSSHMGQGQRIGELFF.

This clonotype was recorded once. The chain combines TRBV28 with TRBJ1-1; D is undetermined. Per the germline V gene, CDR1 is MDHEN and CDR2 is SYDVKM. V lost 6 bases and J 7 bases, leaving 15 bases between the germline ends. The CDR3 has 13 amino acids. The CDR3 spells CASSPLAPSEAFF. CDR3 sequence (DNA): TGTGCCAGCAGCCCACTCGCCCCAAGTGAAGCTTTCTTT.

The sample holds many counts of this clonotype. The chain couples TRBV5-1 to TRBJ2-5; D call uncertain. Germline V lookup: CDR1 SGHRS, CDR2 YFSETQ. CDR3 size: 13 residues. The V and J ends lost 0 bases and 1 base respectively, with 4 bases between them. CDR3 DNA: TGCGCCAGCAGCTTGGTGGGCCAAGAGACCCAGTACTTC. It codes for CASSLVGQETQYF.

This clonotype was seen many times. V usage is TRBV9 and J usage is TRBJ1-1; 7 bases agree with TRBD1. The CDR3 loop spans 14 amino acids. Trimming removed 4 bases from V and 2 bases from J; junction bases left unmatched: 5. Germline CDR1 reads SGDLS; CDR2 reads YYNGEE. DNA for the CDR3: TGTGCCAGCAGCCCACGGGACAGAAACACTGAAGCTTTCTTT. Protein: CASSPRDRNTEAFF.

The table lists this clonotype with many counts. This CDR3 reads CASQGALETQYF. The CDR3 coding sequence is TGTGCCAGCCAGGGGGCACTAGAGACCCAGTACTTC. This chain uses TRBV2 with TRBJ2-5, with 8 bases that match TRBD1. The junction had 3 bases not matched to a gene; V was cut back by 8 bases and J by 4 bases. Germline CDR1 is SNHLY and CDR2 is FYNNEI. CDR3 length: 12 residues.

This clonotype was picked up many times. This chain uses TRBV20-1 with TRBJ2-7; D is unclear. CDR3 length: 15 residues. The V end was cut by 5 bases, the J end by 2 bases, with 19 bases between. Germline lookup yields CDR1 DFQATT and CDR2 SNEGSKA (reference sequence). The CDR3 sequence is CSAVSRSDWTYEQYF. CDR3 DNA: TGCAGTGCTGTATCTAGAAGTGATTGGACCTACGAGCAGTACTTC.

This clonotype came up many times. The rearrangement links TRBV4-1 to TRBJ2-5; D is unclear. From germline, CDR1 is MGHRA and CDR2 YSYEKL. The CDR3 totals 13 residues. The germline V and J ends were trimmed by 0 bases and 7 bases, with 9 bases remaining between them. In nucleotides, the CDR3 is TGCGCCAGCAGCCAAGAGAGGAAGGGGACCCAGTACTTC. Its translation: CASSQERKGTQYF.

The rearrangement joins TRBV7-2 to TRBJ2-6, with D unclear. CDR1 is SGHTA and CDR2 is FQGNSA in the germline V gene. The germline V and J ends were trimmed by 0 bases and 0 bases, with 6 bases remaining between them. The CDR3 is 16 residues long. The CDR3 nucleotides read TGTGCCAGCAGCTTAGCGGCACCCTCTGGGGCCAACGTCCTGACTTTC. This encodes CASSLAAPSGANVLTF.